These 20 T cell receptor beta chains share one sample of origin, sequenced in a study of cytomegalovirus exposure and HLA in healthy donors. TCRdb keeps only in-frame clones here, not all; method: immunoSEQ multiplex PCR. The sample carries roughly 190,000 clones, about 82% recorded once. Source material: PBMCs. Receptors were obtained from a woman aged 18-29 years in good health and CMV-seronegative.

The chain recombines TRBV29-1 with TRBJ1-2, with 8 bases aligning to TRBD1. There are 12 residues in the CDR3. Germline values: CDR1 SQVTM, CDR2 ANQGSEA. V dropped 7 bases and J dropped 7; count of bases not matched to a gene: 8. CDR3 in amino acids: CSDDRGTSGYTF. CDR3 in DNA: TGCAGCGACGACAGGGGTACTAGTGGCTACACCTTC. Full variable domain (outside the CDR3, taken from reference TRBV29-1 and TRBJ1-2): SAVISQKPSRDICQRGTSLTIQCQVDSQVTMMFWYRQQPGQSLTLIATANQGSEATYESGFVIDKFPISRPNLTFSTLTVSNMSPEDSSIYLCSDDRGTSGYTFGSGTRLTVV.

The chain combines TRBV5-1 with TRBJ2-3; TRBD1 matches at 11 bases. There are 15 residues in the CDR3. V lost 0 bases, J lost 11 bases, and 8 bases stayed unmatched. Per germline, CDR1 SGHRS and CDR2 YFSETQ. The CDR3, as DNA: TGCGCCAGCAGCTTGGGCGGACAGGGGGCATATGGGCAGTATTTT. It specifies CASSLGGQGAYGQYF.

This clone was detected once. V usage is TRBV7-6 and J usage is TRBJ2-5; 7 bases are shared with TRBD1. Germline CDR1 is SGHVS and CDR2 is FNYEAQ. The CDR3 consists of 14 residues. V shed 3 bases, J shed 4 bases, and the junction held 5 bases outside the gene matches. The CDR3 DNA reads as TGTGCCAGCAGCTTGCCCGCAGGGGGAGAGACCCAGTACTTC. It is translated as CASSLPAGGETQYF.

The chain joins TRBV5-1 to TRBJ2-7; D might be TRBD1 or TRBD2, each matching 5 bases. V shed 4 bases and J shed 3 bases, with 14 bases lying between them. This CDR3 comprises 14 residues. Germline CDR1 SGHRS, CDR2 YFSETQ. The CDR3 spells CASSLGRVSYEQYF. In nucleotides, the CDR3 is TGCGCCAGCAGCCTGGGACGGGTGAGCTACGAGCAGTACTTC.

This chain connects TRBV9 to TRBJ2-3; unclear D gene. Trimming shortened V by 4 bases and J by 0 bases, and 6 bases separated the two germline ends. There are 13 residues in the CDR3. CDR1 and CDR2 (germline): SGDLS, YYNGEE. As DNA, the CDR3 is TGTGCCAGCAGCTCGGGTAGCACAGATACGCAGTATTTT. Amino acid sequence: CASSSGSTDTQYF.

CDR3 sequence (DNA): TGTGCCAGCAGCAAAGTAATTAAATGGGCGGCAGGGGGTGAAGCTTTCTTT. Translation gives CASSKVIKWAAGGEAFF. The chain links TRBV21-1 to TRBJ1-1; the table calls TRBD1, which could not be checked here. TRBV21-1 is a pseudogene. The CDR3 length is 17 residues.

The V and J genes are TRBV6-4 and TRBJ1-5; possible D gene TRBD1, 5 bases. CDR1 and CDR2 from the germline V gene are MRHNA and SNTAGT. This CDR3 is built from 13 residues. V shed 7 bases and J shed 4 bases, with 11 bases lying between them. In DNA, the CDR3 is TGTGCCAGCATCAGACAGAAGAATCAGCCCCAGCATTTT. It specifies CASIRQKNQPQHF.

V and J are TRBV29-1 and TRBJ1-2; a weak D match, TRBD1 (5 bases). V was pared by 5 bases and J by 6 bases, with 16 bases between. Germline V gives CDR1 SQVTM, CDR2 ANQGSEA. The CDR3 contains 13 residues. CDR3: CSVRHGTLDGYTF. The CDR3 DNA sequence: TGCAGCGTTCGTCACGGGACTCTGGATGGCTACACCTTC.

The chain uses TRBV19 and TRBJ2-3; 10 positions agree with TRBD2. The germline V gene encodes CDR1 LNHDA and CDR2 SQIVND (reference sequence). The CDR3 runs to 15 residues. Trimming at V came to 4 bases and at J to 0 bases, leaving 1 base not matched to a gene. The CDR3 region has the DNA TGTGCCAGTAGTAGACTAGCGGGCAGCACAGATACGCAGTATTTT. Translating gives CASSRLAGSTDTQYF.

The CDR3 reads CASSPGRADNSPLHF. For the CDR3, the DNA is TGTGCCAGCTCACCCGGGAGGGCAGATAATTCACCCCTCCACTTT. This chain joins TRBV18 and TRBJ1-6; D not resolved. V lost 3 bases to trimming and J lost 5 bases, with 11 bases between them. The germline V gene has CDR1 KGHSH and CDR2 LQKENI. This CDR3 region has 15 residues.

The chain combines TRBV19 with TRBJ1-2; D uncertain. The germline V gene encodes CDR1 LNHDA and CDR2 SQIVND (reference sequence). The length of the CDR3 is 12 residues. Trimming removed 7 bases from V and 4 bases from J, with 10 bases in between. CDR3 DNA sequence: TGTGCCAGTACTCGGGATTTCTATGGCTACACCTTC. Protein sequence: CASTRDFYGYTF.

This chain joins TRBV6-5 and TRBJ2-7; 7 bases agree with TRBD1. V lost 4 bases to trimming and J lost 2 bases; unmatched junction nucleotides: 8. The germline V gene has CDR1 MNHEY and CDR2 SVGAGI. The CDR3 runs 15 residues. The CDR3 nucleotides read TGTGCCAGCAGTTGGGCGACAGGGAGTCCCTACGAGCAGTACTTC. It codes for CASSWATGSPYEQYF.

CDR3 bases: TGCGCCAGCAGCTTACCCGGTTCTCTAGATACGCAGTATTTT. This gives the protein CASSLPGSLDTQYF. This chain connects TRBV5-1 to TRBJ2-3; no definite D call. The CDR3 sequence is 14 residues long. V lost 2 bases and J 5 bases, leaving 12 bases between the germline ends. The germline gives CDR1 SGHRS, CDR2 YFSETQ.

This clone showed up just once. The V and J genes are TRBV10-1 and TRBJ2-3; 8 bases line up with TRBD1. The CDR3 runs to 15 residues. V was pared by 5 bases and J by 3 bases, with 7 bases of the junction left unmatched. CDR1 and CDR2 from the germline V gene are WNHNN and SYGVQD (reference sequence). This chain's CDR3 is CASSPGTGDTDTQYF. For the CDR3, the DNA is TGCGCCAGCAGTCCTGGGACAGGAGATACAGATACGCAGTATTTT.

The chain carries TRBV11-2 and TRBJ2-7; TRBD1 matches at 8 bases. V dropped 4 bases and J dropped 4; count of bases not matched to a gene: 6. Per germline, CDR1 SGHAT and CDR2 FQNNGV. The CDR3 runs 14 residues. The CDR3 DNA follows: TGTGCCAGCAGCTCTACCAGGGGGCTTTACGAGCAGTACTTC. Translated, it gives CASSSTRGLYEQYF.

As concerns this clone: Other DNA sequences within the sample encode an identical CDR3. This chain joins TRBV30 and TRBJ2-7; D perhaps matches TRBD2 (6 bases). The V end was cut by 3 bases, the J end by 3 bases, with 12 bases between. This CDR3 spans 13 amino acids. The germline V gene has CDR1 GTSNPN and CDR2 SVGIG (reference sequence). The CDR3 nucleotides read TGTGCCTGGAGCCGGGACTCAGGCTACGAGCAGTACTTC. Translation gives CAWSRDSGYEQYF. Full variable domain (rest looked up from reference TRBV30 and TRBJ2-7): SQTIHQWPATLVQPVGSPLSLECTVEGTSNPNLYWYRQAAGRGLQLLFYSVGIGQISSEVPQNLSASRPQDRQFILSSKKLLLSDSGFYLCAWSRDSGYEQYFGPGTRLTVT.

J is TRBJ2-5 and V is TRBV27; 7 positions agree with TRBD2. V gave up 6 bases and J gave up 5 bases; unmatched junction bases: 15. The germline CDR1 and CDR2 sequences are MNHEY and SMNVEV (reference sequence). The CDR3 contains 16 residues. The CDR3 region is CASRGGRAFGRETQYF. The DNA of the CDR3 is TGTGCCAGCAGGGGGGGTAGGGCCTTCGGGAGGGAGACCCAGTACTTC.

The chain joins TRBV6-5 to TRBJ1-1, with D perhaps matching TRBD1 (5 bases). V was clipped by 5 bases and J by 2 bases, with 12 bases between them. The CDR3 has 14 residues. CDR1 and CDR2 (germline): MNHEY, SVGAGI. Here the CDR3 reads CASSEEGTNTEAFF. CDR3 DNA: TGTGCCAGCAGTGAAGAGGGGACTAACACTGAAGCTTTCTTT.

The chain is built from TRBV6-4 and TRBJ2-7, with TRBD2 as a possible D gene (5 bases). Trimming pared 3 bases from V and 0 bases from J, leaving 15 bases between. Germline-derived CDR1 and CDR2 are MRHNA and SNTAGT. The CDR3 loop spans 16 amino acids. The CDR3 bases are TGTGCCAGCAGTGATTTAGGTGTTACTAGCTCCTACGAGCAGTACTTC. Translating gives CASSDLGVTSSYEQYF.

This clone was detected only once. The chain recombines TRBV5-1 with TRBJ2-1; 12 bases are a match to TRBD1. CDR1 and CDR2 from the germline V gene are SGHRS and YFSETQ. The CDR3 loop spans 16 amino acids. V lost 0 bases and J lost 7; bases outside the gene matches: 5. CDR3 sequence: CASSLEGDRGHNEQFF. CDR3 sequence (DNA): TGCGCCAGCAGCTTGGAGGGGGACAGGGGGCATAATGAGCAGTTCTTC.